The source of this T cell receptor (beta chain) is a study of blood T cell repertoires in COVID-19. Study as a whole: Samples of COVID-19 (acute and convalescent) were obtained from the United States, Italy and Spain. PBMCs, B-cell-depleted T cells, or T cells were the source of the cDNA or gDNA that made up the material.

Between the trimmed V and J ends, which lost 9 bases and 4 bases, there was a span of 18 bases. Germline CDR1 is LNHDA and CDR2 is SQIVND (reference sequence). The CDR3 loop spans 14 amino acids. As handled by the study authors: Amplification from reference gene primers served as the basis for estimated nucleated cell counts. TCRdb's table, derived via immunoSEQ multiplex PCR, lists solely in-frame clones and lacks some. That table gives V, J and clone size, and the DNA gave D and trimming. Of 470,000 or so clones in the sample, 70% to 90% are singletons; the top ten hold more than 3%. This receptor was identified in a human donor in a cohort sampled during active COVID-19. The rearrangement uses TRBV19 and TRBJ2-5; D may be TRBD1 (6 bases). The sequencing input was peripheral blood. CDR3 in amino acids: CASGPAGAGETQYF. CDR3 sequence (DNA): TGTGCCAGCGGCCCGGCAGGGGCCGGAGAGACCCAGTACTTC. The variable domain in full, completed from reference TRBV19 and TRBJ2-5, reads DGGITQSPKYLFRKEGQNVTLSCEQNLNHDAMYWYRQDPGQGLRLIYYSQIVNDFQKGDIAEGYSVSREKKESFPLTVTSAQKNPTAFYLCASGPAGAGETQYFGPGTRLLVL.